The 8 T cell receptor beta chains below all came from one sample that was sequenced in a study of blood T cell repertoires in COVID-19. Data came from immunoSEQ multiplex PCR; TCRdb stores just in-frame clones and leaves some out. The data show some 50,000 clones, about 83% seen once. Source material: peripheral blood. Receptors were obtained from a human donor in a cohort sampled during active COVID-19.

This clone came up once. The gene calls are TRBV4-3 and TRBJ2-3, with 8 positions matching TRBD2. From germline, CDR1 is LGHNA and CDR2 YSLEER. The junction had 4 bases not matched to a gene; V was cut back by 0 bases and J by 2 bases. The CDR3 extends over 16 amino acids. CDR3 DNA sequence: TGCGCCAGCAGCCAAGAGCGGGGGGTGATCACAGATACGCAGTATTTT. Its translation: CASSQERGVITDTQYF.

V gene TRBV2 combines with J gene TRBJ2-1; 12 nucleotides align to TRBD2. CDR1 and CDR2 from the germline V gene are SNHLY and FYNNEI. V gave up 6 bases and J gave up 8 bases; unmatched junction bases: 8. This CDR3 comprises 15 residues. The chain's CDR3 is CASRLTSGSSHEQFF. CDR3 DNA: TGTGCCAGCAGGTTGACTAGCGGGAGTAGTCATGAGCAGTTCTTC.

The J gene is TRBJ1-4, the V gene TRBV28; possible D gene TRBD1, 6 bases. Trimming removed 5 bases at V and 5 bases at J, with 6 bases between. The V gene's germline CDR1 is MDHEN and CDR2 SYDVKM. The CDR3 consists of 12 residues. CDR3 nucleotide sequence: TGTGCCAGCAGTCAGGGGAATGAAAAACTGTTTTTT. Protein: CASSQGNEKLFF.

The genes are TRBV12-3 or TRBV12-4 and TRBJ1-3; no reliable D call. CDR3 length: 13 residues. V lost 5 bases, J lost 8 bases, and 13 bases lay in between. The CDR3 DNA is TGTGCCAGCAGTGCCGGGAGAAGGGACACCATATATTTT. Encoded protein: CASSAGRRDTIYF.

This clone was counted once. Because the CDR3's place on the DNA is in doubt, the DNA is left out and the CDR3 is given as listed by TCRdb. This chain uses TRBV7-8 with TRBJ2-7; the table's D call TRBD1 went unverified against the DNA. The germline V gene has CDR1 SGHVS and CDR2 FQNEAQ. The CDR3 spans 13 residues, counting both ends. The CDR3 here is CASSGLFGQGANF.

The rearrangement uses TRBV18 and TRBJ2-1; D unclear. The germline V gene encodes CDR1 KGHSH and CDR2 LQKENI. The CDR3 sequence is 14 residues long. V lost 3 bases, J lost 4 bases, and 10 bases lay in between. CDR3 amino acids: CASSPPLGYNEQFF. CDR3 sequence (DNA): TGTGCCAGCTCACCCCCCCTCGGTTACAATGAGCAGTTCTTC.

The chain combines TRBV29-1 with TRBJ2-1; 12 nucleotides line up with TRBD2. Unmatched junction bases numbered 7, after V lost 6 bases and J lost 10 bases. The CDR3 runs to 13 residues. CDR1 is SQVTM and CDR2 is ANQGSEA in the germline V gene. CDR3 in DNA: TGCAGCGTGGGACTAGCGGGCTCGGGGGAGCAGTTCTTC. Its protein is CSVGLAGSGEQFF.

CDR3 nucleotides: TGCAGCGTTGAGGGGGGTCAGGGGGCCGATGAGCAGTTCTTC. Its protein product is CSVEGGQGADEQFF. The chain joins TRBV29-1 to TRBJ2-1; TRBD1 matches at 8 bases. CDR3 length: 14 amino acids. Germline V gene sequence: CDR1 SQVTM, CDR2 ANQGSEA. The trim removed 3 bases at V and 8 bases at J, leaving 9 bases unmatched.